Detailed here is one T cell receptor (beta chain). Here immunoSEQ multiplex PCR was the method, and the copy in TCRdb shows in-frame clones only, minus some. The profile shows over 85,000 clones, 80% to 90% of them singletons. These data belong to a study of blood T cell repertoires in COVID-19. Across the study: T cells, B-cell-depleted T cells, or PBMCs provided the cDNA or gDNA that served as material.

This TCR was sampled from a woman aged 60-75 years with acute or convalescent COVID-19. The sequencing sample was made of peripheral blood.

The CDR3 protein is CASSSAGGQETQYF. The CDR3 DNA sequence: TGTGCCAGCAGTTCCGCGGGGGGGCAAGAGACCCAGTACTTC. This chain connects TRBV25-1 to TRBJ2-5; 9 positions agree with TRBD2. Per the germline V gene, CDR1 is MGHDK and CDR2 is SYGVNS. This CDR3 has 14 amino acids. V lost 5 bases to trimming and J lost 2 bases; unmatched junction nucleotides: 3. Supplemented by reference TRBV25-1 and TRBJ2-5, the full variable domain reads EADIYQTPRYLVIGTGKKITLECSQTMGHDKMYWYQQDPGMELHLIHYSYGVNSTEKGDLSSESTVSRIRTEHFPLTLESARPSHTSQYLCASSSAGGQETQYFGPGTRLLVL.